The subject of this entry is one T cell receptor beta chain. No cognate antigen has been identified for it. Per-base quality was not reported, and no clone a single base away is much larger than it. Separate from the roughly 630-subject first cohort, the validation cohort of roughly 110 subjects was the group to which the donors belonged. Library method: the immunoSEQ multiplex PCR assay. Turning to the authors' computational methods: A statistical classification framework was developed to diagnose cytomegalovirus status using the catalog of TCR beta chain sequences. TCRdb carries this immuneACCESS record with in-frame sequences only. Its versions omit some clonotypes, under half of them owing to an unresolved V gene in the studies checked, with the rest unexplained. V and J calls and clone size come straight from that table; D and trimming were deduced from the DNA. The sample records 200,000 to 250,000 clones, around 80% of which are singletons. Together, the top ten hold roughly an eighth of the sample.

This sample stems from a study of cytomegalovirus exposure and HLA in healthy donors (dated by TCRdb to between 2016 and 2019). For the wider study: A later analysis indicated that the 130 or so validation repertoires were generated on the platform also employed for the roughly 730 repertoires of the first cohort. To predict cytomegalovirus infection status, the study combined high-throughput TCR immunosequencing, statistical association of individual TCRs with disease status, and machine learning. In addition to the first cohort of 666 subjects, a separate validation cohort of 120 different subjects was used. The study aimed to test whether cataloging public T cell receptors could reveal signatures of past pathogen exposure. Summary of the overall study and its limitations: In the study, some 160 TCR beta chains were listed as associated with cytomegalovirus. A later analysis had no HLA typing for the validation cohort, so co-occurrence there was scored across all 110 or so repertoires. In vitro tests confirmed that a few of the cytomegalovirus-associated TCR beta chains recognize cytomegalovirus antigens. The classifier was reported to diagnose cytomegalovirus status with high specificity and sensitivity in both the original and validation cohorts. Of the cluster scores, roughly 95% were above 0 in a later analysis, which found that TCRs clustered in the first cohort also tended to co-occur in the approximately 120 validation repertoires. The authors suggested that the approach could potentially be extended to other disease states and immunological phenotypes. Most TCR sequences were seen in very few donors, while some public TCRs were found in many individuals.

Taken from cysteine to phenylalanine, the CDR3 has 15 residues. Kept here is only the CDR3 DNA, which spans 45 bases and is read in frame from base 1. The germline V gene sets CDR1 to MNHNS and CDR2 to SASEGT. From V the trimming removes 6 bases and from J it removes 5 bases, while the gene matches leave 12 bases of the junction unaccounted for. The chain links TRBV6-1 with TRBJ1-1, and 7 junctional nucleotides match TRBD1. The TCR originated in a woman between 25 and 40 years old in good health and CMV-seropositive. The sample was PBMCs. The CDR3 protein: CASSAGTVLRTEAFF. The bases are TGTGCCAGCAGCGCCGGGACAGTATTGAGGACTGAAGCTTTCTTT.